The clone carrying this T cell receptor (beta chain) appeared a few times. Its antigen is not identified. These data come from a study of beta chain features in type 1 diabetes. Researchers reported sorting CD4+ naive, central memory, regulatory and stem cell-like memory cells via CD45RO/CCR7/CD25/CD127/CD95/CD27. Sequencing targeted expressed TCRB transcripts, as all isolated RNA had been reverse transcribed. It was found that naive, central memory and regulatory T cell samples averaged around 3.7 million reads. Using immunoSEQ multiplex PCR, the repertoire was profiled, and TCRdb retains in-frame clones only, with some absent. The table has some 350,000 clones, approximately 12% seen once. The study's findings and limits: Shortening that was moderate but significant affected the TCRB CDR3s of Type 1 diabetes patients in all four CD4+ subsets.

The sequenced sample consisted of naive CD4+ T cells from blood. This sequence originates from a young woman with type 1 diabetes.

The DNA of the CDR3 is TGTGCCAGCAGCTCCGGACAGGGGCCAGAGACCCAGTACTTC. Translated: CASSSGQGPETQYF. The chain employs TRBV5-4 and TRBJ2-5; TRBD1 agrees at 9 bases. Germline V gene lookup returns CDR1 SGHNT and CDR2 YYREEE (reference sequence). Unmatched junction bases numbered 4, after V lost 3 bases and J lost 4 bases. The CDR3 contains 14 residues.